A selection of T cell receptor beta chains follows, all from one sample in a study of blood T cell repertoires in COVID-19. The repertoire was sequenced with immunoSEQ multiplex PCR; TCRdb's copy has only in-frame clones and lacks some. Here the sample spans about 34,000 clones, more than 85% being singletons. Sequencing input: peripheral blood. All receptors come from a woman older than 75 with acute or convalescent COVID-19. CDR3s include the opening cysteine and the closing phenylalanine or tryptophan. The order of the fields is D gene, J gene, V gene, clone size, CDR3 DNA, CDR3 protein. D genes are given only for firm matches. Clone size appears in some rows only: once, few, many, or a class for an expanded clone.

>-|TRBJ1-5|TRBV19|-
TGTGCCAGTAGATCAGGGCAGATGGGTCAGCCCCAGCATTTT
CASRSGQMGQPQHF
>TRBD2|TRBJ2-3|TRBV27|-
TGTGCCAGCAGTTGGGCTAGCGGGGGGCCGTTGGATACGCAGTATTTT
CASSWASGGPLDTQYF
>TRBD1|TRBJ2-2|TRBV18|-
TGTGCCAGCTCACCTGACAGGGGCGCCGGGGAGCTGTTTTTT
CASSPDRGAGELFF
>TRBD1|TRBJ2-7|TRBV11-3|-
TGTGCCAGCAGCTTTCAGCCGACAGGGTCCTCCTACGAGCAGTACTTC
CASSFQPTGSSYEQYF
>TRBD1|TRBJ2-2|TRBV6-5|-
TGTGCCAGCAAAACCGGGACAGGAAACACCGGGGAGCTGTTTTTT
CASKTGTGNTGELFF
>-|TRBJ1-6|TRBV5-1|-
TGCGCCAGCAGCTTGGAGTCACGAGATTCACCCCTCCACTTT
CASSLESRDSPLHF
>TRBD2|TRBJ2-1|TRBV4-3|-
TGCGCCAGCAGCCAAGATCGATACGGGGGGGCTGACAATGAGCAGTTCTTC
CASSQDRYGGADNEQFF
>-|TRBJ2-1|TRBV24-1|-
TGTGCCACCGGAGCAAGGGGGTTGAATGAGCAGTTCTTC
CATGARGLNEQFF
>TRBD1|TRBJ1-2|TRBV2|medium-sized
TGTGCCAGCAGTGAAGGGGACAGGGTCGGGTATGGCTACACCTTC
CASSEGDRVGYGYTF
>TRBD2|TRBJ2-7|TRBV7-2|-
TGTGCCAGCAGAACCGCCGCGGGAGTCTCCTACGAGCAGTACTTC
CASRTAAGVSYEQYF
>-|TRBJ1-1|TRBV29-1|-
TGCAGCGTGGGCAGGGGCGGGAACACTGAAGCTTTCTTT
CSVGRGGNTEAFF
>TRBD1|TRBJ1-2|TRBV5-4|-
TGTGCCAGCAGCACGCACAGGGGGTTGAACTATGGCTACACCTTC
CASSTHRGLNYGYTF
>-|TRBJ1-3|TRBV6-5|-
TGTGCCAGCAGTTACGGACAGTCTGGAAACACCATATATTTT
CASSYGQSGNTIYF
>-|TRBJ2-3|TRBV27|-
TGTGCCAGCAGCCGGAGCACAGATACGCAGTATTTT
CASSRSTDTQYF
>TRBD2|TRBJ2-3|TRBV4-1|-
TGCGCCAGCAGCCAACCCGTTCCAGCGGGGGGGCAAGATACGCAGTATTTT
CASSQPVPAGGQDTQYF
>TRBD1|TRBJ1-4|TRBV5-1|-
TGCGCCAGCAGCAGGTCCGGGACAGGGTTTGAAAAACTGTTTTTT
CASSRSGTGFEKLFF
>TRBD2|TRBJ2-5|TRBV3-1/TRBV3-2|-
TGTGCCAGCAGCTCCCGACTAGCGGGGGATCGTCGGGGGACCCAGTACTTC
CASSSRLAGDRRGTQYF
>TRBD1|TRBJ1-2|TRBV15|-
TGTGCCACCAGCGGGGGACAGGGGGCGCCTGGCTATGGCTACACCTTC
CATSGGQGAPGYGYTF
>TRBD2|TRBJ2-5|TRBV7-7|-
TGTGCTAGCAGCGTTAGCGGGGGGGCCGGAGAGACCCAGTACTTC
CASSVSGGAGETQYF
>-|TRBJ1-1|TRBV7-8|-
TGTGCCAGCAGCTTATCCGGGAACACTGAAGCTTTCTTT
CASSLSGNTEAFF
>TRBD2|TRBJ2-7|TRBV2|-
TGTGCCAGCAGCGAGACTAGCGGGGGGGCCCGTTACGAGCAGTACTTC
CASSETSGGARYEQYF
>TRBD1|TRBJ1-6|TRBV7-2|few
TGTGCCAGCAGCCTCATGACAGGGTCTAATTCACCCCTCCACTTT
CASSLMTGSNSPLHF
>-|TRBJ1-1|TRBV9|-
TGTGCCAGCAGCCCAAAATCGGGAGGGGAGAACACTGAAGCTTTCTTT
CASSPKSGGENTEAFF
>-|TRBJ2-3|TRBV5-6|-
TGTGCCAGCAGCATCATCGCCGGGATGAGTCCAGATACGCAGTATTTT
CASSIIAGMSPDTQYF
>-|TRBJ2-6|TRBV6-6|once
TGTGCCAGCAGTCCCCAGCCCGGGGGATCTGGGGCCAACGTCCTGACTTTC
CASSPQPGGSGANVLTF
>TRBD2|TRBJ2-1|TRBV5-1|-
TGCGCCAGCAGCTTGGATCCTAGCGGGTCCTACAATGAGCAGTTCTTC
CASSLDPSGSYNEQFF
>-|TRBJ2-5|TRBV7-2|once
TGTGCCAGCAGCTTAGGCTGGGGGCCCCGTTTACAGTACTTC
CASSLGWGPRLQYF
>TRBD1|TRBJ2-2|TRBV10-1|-
TGCGCCAGCAGTGAGTCCGGGACAGGACTCGGGGAGCTGTTTTTT
CASSESGTGLGELFF
>-|TRBJ2-3|TRBV9|-
TGTGCCAGCAGCCTGGAGGCAGATACGCAGTATTTT
CASSLEADTQYF
>-|TRBJ2-1|TRBV30|once
TGTGCCTGGACCTCCGACAGGTACTACAATGAGCAGTTCTTC
CAWTSDRYYNEQFF
>-|TRBJ2-7|TRBV18|-
TGTGCCAGCTCACCACGACTAGACTCCTACGAGCAGTACTTC
CASSPRLDSYEQYF
>-|TRBJ1-4|TRBV5-1|-
TGCGCCAGCAGCGAGACAGTCAATGAAAAACTGTTTTTT
CASSETVNEKLFF
>TRBD1|TRBJ2-7|TRBV15|-
TGTGCCACCAGCAGAGAATCAGGGGGTTACGAGCAGTACTTC
CATSRESGGYEQYF
>TRBD1|TRBJ1-6|TRBV6-5|-
TGTGCCAGCACCAGGACAGGTTCTAATTCACCCCTCCACTTT
CASTRTGSNSPLHF
>-|TRBJ2-7|TRBV18|-
TGTGCCAGCTCACTCTCACGGGACGAGCAGTACTTC
CASSLSRDEQYF
>TRBD1|TRBJ1-1|TRBV18|-
TGTGCCAGCTCACGGGACAGGGACGGTAAGGGTGAAGCTTTCTTT
CASSRDRDGKGEAFF
>-|TRBJ2-6|TRBV6-5|-
TGTGCCAGCAGTCCCCCTGAGTCTGGGGCCAACGTCCTGACTTTC
CASSPPESGANVLTF
>TRBD1|TRBJ1-4|TRBV5-1|-
TGCGCCAGCAGCTCCGGACAGGCAACTAATGAAAAACTGTTTTTT
CASSSGQATNEKLFF
>-|TRBJ2-3|TRBV5-1|-
TGCGCCAGCAGCTCCAACGGTGGGGGGATCACAGATACGCAGTATTTT
CASSSNGGGITDTQYF